A selection of T cell receptor beta chains follows, all from one sample in a study of T cells in Graves' hyperthyroidism and ophthalmopathy. Each CDR3 protein is one row after TCRdb ran MiXCR on the multiplex PCR reads. This table holds just under 750,000 distinct CDR3 sequences, about a third found once. Sequenced sample: blood. The receptors shown here come from a middle-aged woman with Graves' hyperthyroidism. The CDR3 runs from the conserved cysteine through the conserved F or W. Fields, in order: V gene, clone size, J gene, D gene, CDR3 DNA, CDR3 protein. A D gene is named only where the DNA matches it firmly. The size entry is marked missing in some rows and otherwise reads once, few, many or a size class.

V gene: TRBV6-6
clone size: many
J gene: TRBJ2-7
D gene: NA
CDR3 DNA: TGTGCCAGCAGCCCGGCGGGACAGTCCTACGAGCAGTACTTC
CDR3 protein: CASSPAGQSYEQYF

V gene: TRBV10-2
clone size: NA
J gene: TRBJ1-1
D gene: NA
CDR3 DNA: TGTGCCAGCAGTTCCCTAAGGGACACCTTAAACGAAGCTTTCTTT
CDR3 protein: CASSSLRDTLNEAFF

V gene: TRBV19
clone size: once
J gene: TRBJ1-2
D gene: NA
CDR3 DNA: TGTGCCAGTAGTATTGCACAGGGATTTCCTGGCTATGGCTACACCTTC
CDR3 protein: CASSIAQGFPGYGYTF

V gene: TRBV25-1
clone size: NA
J gene: TRBJ2-3
D gene: NA
CDR3 DNA: TGTGCCAGCAGTGATCCCGTCACTCTTCCCCATACGCGGTATTTT
CDR3 protein: CASSDPVTLPHTRYF

V gene: TRBV4-3
clone size: many
J gene: TRBJ1-2
D gene: NA
CDR3 DNA: TGCGCCAGCAGCCAAGGATGGGAGGCGAACTATGGCTACACCTTC
CDR3 protein: CASSQGWEANYGYTF

V gene: TRBV19
clone size: few
J gene: TRBJ1-2
D gene: NA
CDR3 DNA: TGTGCCAGTACCCACAGTGGGAACGGGTCCCCCACTGGCTGCACCTTC
CDR3 protein: CASTHSGNGSPTGCTF

V gene: TRBV6-5
clone size: many
J gene: TRBJ2-5
D gene: TRBD2
CDR3 DNA: TGTGCCAGCAGTTACCTAGCGGGAGTGAACGGAGAGACCCAGTACTTC
CDR3 protein: CASSYLAGVNGETQYF

V gene: TRBV2
clone size: NA
J gene: TRBJ1-5
D gene: NA
CDR3 DNA: TGTGCCAGCGGAGGTTATGGCATCCAAGAGACCCAGCATTTT
CDR3 protein: CASGGYGIQETQHF

V gene: TRBV10-3
clone size: NA
J gene: TRBJ1-4
D gene: TRBD1
CDR3 DNA: TGTGCCAGCAGTGAAAGGAAGGGGGCGGAGGAAAAACTGTTTTTT
CDR3 protein: CASSERKGAEEKLFF

V gene: TRBV12-3/TRBV12-4
clone size: NA
J gene: TRBJ1-2
D gene: TRBD1
CDR3 DNA: TGTGCCAGCAGTCTCGGACAGGCCCGGGAAGGCTACACCTTC
CDR3 protein: CASSLGQAREGYTF

V gene: TRBV29-1
clone size: NA
J gene: TRBJ2-6
D gene: TRBD2
CDR3 DNA: TGCAGCGCCTTCATCGCGGGAGGGCCTACTGGGGCCAACGTCCTGACTTTC
CDR3 protein: CSAFIAGGPTGANVLTF

V gene: TRBV11-2
clone size: NA
J gene: TRBJ2-7
D gene: TRBD2
CDR3 DNA: TGTGCCAGCAGCTTAGAGACTAGCGGGAGTGGATACGAGCAGTACTTC
CDR3 protein: CASSLETSGSGYEQYF

V gene: TRBV9
clone size: few
J gene: TRBJ2-2
D gene: NA
CDR3 DNA: TGTGCCAGCAGCGTAGCGACAGGCCCGAACACCGGGGAGCTGTTTTTT
CDR3 protein: CASSVATGPNTGELFF

V gene: TRBV5-1
clone size: few
J gene: TRBJ1-3
D gene: NA
CDR3 DNA: TGCGCCAGCAGCGCGGAAAGCGGTGGAAACACCATATATTTT
CDR3 protein: CASSAESGGNTIYF

V gene: TRBV19
clone size: few
J gene: TRBJ1-1
D gene: NA
CDR3 DNA: TGTGCCAGTAGTATAGGCGCACAGGGCCCCTTTTTGAACACTGAAGCTTTCTTT
CDR3 protein: CASSIGAQGPFLNTEAFF

V gene: TRBV5-1
clone size: few
J gene: TRBJ1-6
D gene: NA
CDR3 DNA: TGCGCCAGCACTCAAGGAACCTATAATTCACCCCTCCACTTT
CDR3 protein: CASTQGTYNSPLHF

V gene: TRBV11-1
clone size: NA
J gene: TRBJ2-7
D gene: NA
CDR3 DNA: TGTGCCAGCAGTTCCCCCACCGGGACGATCTACGAGCAGTACTTC
CDR3 protein: CASSSPTGTIYEQYF

V gene: TRBV7-2
clone size: many
J gene: TRBJ2-7
D gene: NA
CDR3 DNA: TGTGCCAGCAGCTTAGGGCATGGGACGGTCTACGAGCAGTACTTC
CDR3 protein: CASSLGHGTVYEQYF

V gene: TRBV7-9
clone size: many
J gene: TRBJ2-5
D gene: TRBD2
CDR3 DNA: TGTGCCAGCAGCTTAGGTCCGGGAGGGGTAGGAGAGACCCAGTACTTC
CDR3 protein: CASSLGPGGVGETQYF

V gene: TRBV7-2
clone size: many
J gene: TRBJ1-6
D gene: NA
CDR3 DNA: TGTGCCAGCAGCCCAGCGGGGACTGATTCACCCCTCCACTTT
CDR3 protein: CASSPAGTDSPLHF

V gene: TRBV5-1
clone size: NA
J gene: TRBJ1-3
D gene: TRBD1
CDR3 DNA: TGCGCCAGCAGCTTCGGGACAGGTGGAAACACCATATATTTT
CDR3 protein: CASSFGTGGNTIYF

V gene: TRBV19
clone size: few
J gene: TRBJ1-1
D gene: NA
CDR3 DNA: TGTGCCAGTACGAGGGGGGGATCTGACACTGAAGCTTTCTTT
CDR3 protein: CASTRGGSDTEAFF

V gene: TRBV7-2
clone size: many
J gene: TRBJ1-6
D gene: NA
CDR3 DNA: TGTGCCAGCAGCTTAGCATACAGTGGGGATTCACCCCTCCACTTT
CDR3 protein: CASSLAYSGDSPLHF

V gene: TRBV7-9
clone size: NA
J gene: TRBJ2-5
D gene: TRBD2
CDR3 DNA: TGTGCCAGCAGTGAACTAGCGTCCACGTTCTTC
CDR3 protein: CASSELASTFF

V gene: TRBV19
clone size: NA
J gene: TRBJ2-5
D gene: TRBD1
CDR3 DNA: TGTGCCAGTAGTATAGACCACCAGAGCGGACAGGGTGGGGAGACCCAGTACTTC
CDR3 protein: CASSIDHQSGQGGETQYF

V gene: TRBV2
clone size: many
J gene: TRBJ2-7
D gene: NA
CDR3 DNA: TGTGCCAGCCTCGGGGGCTCCTACGAGCAGTACTTC
CDR3 protein: CASLGGSYEQYF

V gene: TRBV13
clone size: NA
J gene: TRBJ2-3
D gene: NA
CDR3 DNA: TGTGCCAGCAGCTTCACACAACCCGGCGCAGATACGCAGTATTTT
CDR3 protein: CASSFTQPGADTQYF

V gene: TRBV27
clone size: NA
J gene: TRBJ2-5
D gene: NA
CDR3 DNA: TGTGCCAGCACCACGGGAGCAGAGACCCAGTACTTC
CDR3 protein: CASTTGAETQYF

V gene: TRBV19
clone size: once
J gene: TRBJ2-1
D gene: NA
CDR3 DNA: TGTGCCAGCAGCTTTGTGGGGAAGGATGAGCAGTTCTTC
CDR3 protein: CASSFVGKDEQFF

V gene: TRBV5-1
clone size: NA
J gene: TRBJ2-2
D gene: NA
CDR3 DNA: TGCGCCAGCAGCAAGGACACCACCGGGCCCGGGGAGCTGTTTTTT
CDR3 protein: CASSKDTTGPGELFF

V gene: TRBV10-2
clone size: NA
J gene: TRBJ1-2
D gene: TRBD1
CDR3 DNA: TGTGCCAGCAGTTTATCACCCCGACAGGGAAACTATGGCTACACCTTC
CDR3 protein: CASSLSPRQGNYGYTF

V gene: TRBV4-3
clone size: few
J gene: TRBJ1-2
D gene: NA
CDR3 DNA: TGCGCCAGCAGCCAAGAGGGCAGGGGCACCGGCGGCTACACCTTC
CDR3 protein: CASSQEGRGTGGYTF

V gene: TRBV19
clone size: NA
J gene: TRBJ1-1
D gene: NA
CDR3 DNA: TGTGCCAGTAGTAAGGAGGGACAACGGCGGGCTGAAGCTTTCTTT
CDR3 protein: CASSKEGQRRAEAFF

V gene: TRBV7-8
clone size: few
J gene: TRBJ2-7
D gene: NA
CDR3 DNA: TGTGCCAGCAGCCAAGGATATGGGCAGGGTGAGCAGTACTTC
CDR3 protein: CASSQGYGQGEQYF

V gene: TRBV20-1
clone size: many
J gene: TRBJ1-5
D gene: NA
CDR3 DNA: TGCAGTGCTACAAACCTCCCGACTGGCATGTTTCAGCCCCAGCATTTT
CDR3 protein: CSATNLPTGMFQPQHF

V gene: TRBV7-2
clone size: many
J gene: TRBJ2-5
D gene: TRBD2
CDR3 DNA: TGTGCCAGCAGCGGGACTAGCGGATACCAAGAGACCCAGTACTTC
CDR3 protein: CASSGTSGYQETQYF

V gene: TRBV19
clone size: NA
J gene: TRBJ1-1
D gene: NA
CDR3 DNA: TGTGCCAGTAGTAGTAGGGTCACGATGAACACTGAAGCTTTCTTT
CDR3 protein: CASSSRVTMNTEAFF

V gene: TRBV20-1
clone size: NA
J gene: TRBJ1-1
D gene: TRBD1
CDR3 DNA: TGCAGTGCTCCGACAGGGTTTGAAGCTTTCTTT
CDR3 protein: CSAPTGFEAFF

V gene: TRBV10-3
clone size: many
J gene: TRBJ2-2
D gene: TRBD1
CDR3 DNA: TGTGCCATCAGTGAGGACAGGGACGGGGAGCTGTTTTTT
CDR3 protein: CAISEDRDGELFF

V gene: TRBV7-2
clone size: NA
J gene: TRBJ2-5
D gene: NA
CDR3 DNA: TGTGCCAGCAGCTTTTCCGCGGACTCACAGTACTTC
CDR3 protein: CASSFSADSQYF